This is a list of T cell receptor beta chains from one sample in a study of shared clonotypes between healthy human individuals. The data were produced by immunoSEQ multiplex PCR, yet TCRdb's version contains in-frame clones alone and is incomplete. The repertoire holds 2.5 million or so clones, with 90% to 95% as singletons. Specimen: naive CD4+ T cells sorted from blood. The receptors here all came from a man in his late teens or twenties in good health. CDR3s include the opening cysteine and the closing phenylalanine or tryptophan. D genes are given only for firm matches. The size field is filled for only some rows; it gives once, few, many or a size class.

CDR3: CASSLSGAGGELFF
DNA: TGTGCCAGCAGCTTATCAGGGGCGGGCGGGGAGCTGTTTTTT
J: TRBJ2-2
V: TRBV7-8
D: NA
size: NA

CDR3: CASSQGGTGELFF
DNA: TGTGCCAGCAGCCAAGGGGGTACCGGGGAGCTGTTTTTT
J: TRBJ2-2
V: TRBV4-2
D: NA
size: NA

CDR3: CASSIGTPGEQYF
DNA: TGTGCCAGTAGTATAGGGACCCCGGGCGAGCAGTACTTC
J: TRBJ2-7
V: TRBV19
D: NA
size: once

CDR3: CASSVDGGGAQETQYF
DNA: TGTGCCAGCAGCGTAGATGGCGGGGGGGCCCAAGAGACCCAGTACTTC
J: TRBJ2-5
V: TRBV9
D: TRBD2
size: NA

CDR3: CASSRGQGATNEKLFF
DNA: TGTGCCAGCAGTAGGGGACAGGGGGCAACTAATGAAAAACTGTTTTTT
J: TRBJ1-4
V: TRBV27
D: TRBD1
size: NA

CDR3: CASSLAGVSADTQYF
DNA: TGCGCCAGCAGCTTGGCCGGGGTATCCGCGGATACGCAGTATTTT
J: TRBJ2-3
V: TRBV5-1
D: NA
size: NA

CDR3: CASSEEGAARGYTF
DNA: TGTGCCAGCAGTGAAGAGGGGGCCGCTAGGGGCTACACCTTC
J: TRBJ1-2
V: TRBV2
D: TRBD1
size: NA

CDR3: CASSFSAGNTIYF
DNA: TGTGCCAGCAGCTTTTCAGCTGGAAACACCATATATTTT
J: TRBJ1-3
V: TRBV7-8
D: NA
size: NA

CDR3: CASSGTENSPLHF
DNA: TGTGCCAGCAGCGGGACAGAGAATTCACCCCTCCACTTT
J: TRBJ1-6
V: TRBV6-1
D: TRBD1
size: NA

CDR3: CASSSQVPSYEQYF
DNA: TGTGCCAGCAGCTCACAGGTACCCTCCTACGAGCAGTACTTC
J: TRBJ2-7
V: TRBV7-9
D: NA
size: NA

CDR3: CASGLVPGTANTEAFF
DNA: TGTGCTAGTGGTTTGGTTCCCGGGACAGCGAACACTGAAGCTTTCTTT
J: TRBJ1-1
V: TRBV12-5
D: TRBD1
size: NA

CDR3: CASSSPTGATEAFF
DNA: TGTGCCAGCAGTTCTCCGACAGGGGCCACTGAAGCTTTCTTT
J: TRBJ1-1
V: TRBV28
D: TRBD1
size: NA

CDR3: CASSLGTAYEQYF
DNA: TGTGCCAGCAGCCTGGGGACAGCATACGAGCAGTACTTC
J: TRBJ2-7
V: TRBV2
D: TRBD1
size: NA

CDR3: CASSALGQGRAEAFF
DNA: TGTGCCAGTAGCGCTTTGGGACAGGGGCGGGCTGAAGCTTTCTTT
J: TRBJ1-1
V: TRBV19
D: TRBD1
size: NA

CDR3: CAIGGQGVISGNTIYF
DNA: TGTGCCATCGGGGGACAGGGGGTGATCTCTGGAAACACCATATATTTT
J: TRBJ1-3
V: TRBV10-3
D: TRBD1
size: NA

CDR3: CASSIATNEKLFF
DNA: TGTGCCAGCAGCATAGCAACTAATGAAAAACTGTTTTTT
J: TRBJ1-4
V: TRBV25-1
D: NA
size: few

CDR3: CASSQGSTGSYNEQFF
DNA: TGCGCCAGCAGCCAAGGTTCAACGGGAAGCTACAATGAGCAGTTCTTC
J: TRBJ2-1
V: TRBV4-3
D: NA
size: NA

CDR3: CASSQDTSTNEKLFF
DNA: TGTGCCAGCAGCCAGGACACTTCAACTAATGAAAAACTGTTTTTT
J: TRBJ1-4
V: TRBV6-5
D: NA
size: NA

CDR3: CAISENSGRPTDTQYF
DNA: TGTGCCATCAGTGAGAATAGCGGGAGGCCCACAGATACGCAGTATTTT
J: TRBJ2-3
V: TRBV10-3
D: TRBD2
size: NA

CDR3: CAWRQETNQPQHF
DNA: TGTGCCTGGAGACAAGAGACAAATCAGCCCCAGCATTTT
J: TRBJ1-5
V: TRBV30
D: NA
size: NA

CDR3: CASSFRVGAARGSEQYF
DNA: TGTGCCAGCAGCTTCAGGGTCGGAGCCGCCCGCGGTTCCGAGCAGTACTTC
J: TRBJ2-7
V: TRBV5-4
D: NA
size: NA

CDR3: CATSRARQWHEQFF
DNA: TGTGCCACCAGCAGAGCCAGACAGTGGCATGAGCAGTTCTTC
J: TRBJ2-1
V: TRBV15
D: NA
size: NA

CDR3: CASSPRLAGGPANEQFF
DNA: TGTGCCAGCTCACCAAGGCTAGCGGGGGGGCCGGCCAATGAGCAGTTCTTC
J: TRBJ2-1
V: TRBV18
D: TRBD2
size: NA

CDR3: CAAVPDSLLYEQYF
DNA: TGTGCCGCGGTCCCGGACTCCCTCCTTTACGAGCAGTACTTC
J: TRBJ2-7
V: TRBV30
D: NA
size: NA

CDR3: CAPKREAGSTDTQYF
DNA: TGTGCCCCCAAACGGGAAGCGGGGTCCACAGATACGCAGTATTTT
J: TRBJ2-3
V: TRBV2
D: TRBD2
size: NA

CDR3: CASSEVTGYYGYTF
DNA: TGTGCCAGCAGTGAAGTAACAGGTTATTATGGCTACACCTTC
J: TRBJ1-2
V: TRBV6-1
D: NA
size: NA

CDR3: CASSYSFYYEQYF
DNA: TGTGCCAGCAGTTACTCTTTCTACTACGAGCAGTACTTC
J: TRBJ2-7
V: TRBV6-5
D: NA
size: NA

CDR3: CASSSSDHPYEQYF
DNA: TGTGCCAGCAGCTCTAGCGACCACCCCTACGAGCAGTACTTC
J: TRBJ2-7
V: TRBV28
D: NA
size: NA

CDR3: CASSGEEGEPLNTEAFF
DNA: TGTGCCAGCAGTGGGGAGGAGGGGGAACCCTTGAACACTGAAGCTTTCTTT
J: TRBJ1-1
V: TRBV6-1
D: NA
size: NA

CDR3: CARSSRDRAQETQYF
DNA: TGTGCCAGAAGCTCCCGGGACAGGGCCCAAGAGACCCAGTACTTC
J: TRBJ2-5
V: TRBV5-3
D: TRBD1
size: NA

CDR3: CASSEARGTYGYTF
DNA: TGTGCCAGCAGTGAAGCCAGGGGGACCTATGGCTACACCTTC
J: TRBJ1-2
V: TRBV2
D: TRBD1
size: NA

CDR3: CASSPGHRSSYNEQFF
DNA: TGCGCCAGCAGCCCAGGACACCGGAGCTCCTACAATGAGCAGTTCTTC
J: TRBJ2-1
V: TRBV5-1
D: NA
size: NA

CDR3: CSVTGLVGEQFF
DNA: TGCAGCGTTACGGGACTAGTGGGGGAGCAGTTCTTC
J: TRBJ2-1
V: TRBV29-1
D: TRBD2
size: NA

CDR3: CASATLYQETQYF
DNA: TGTGCCAGCGCAACCCTGTACCAAGAGACCCAGTACTTC
J: TRBJ2-5
V: TRBV18
D: NA
size: NA